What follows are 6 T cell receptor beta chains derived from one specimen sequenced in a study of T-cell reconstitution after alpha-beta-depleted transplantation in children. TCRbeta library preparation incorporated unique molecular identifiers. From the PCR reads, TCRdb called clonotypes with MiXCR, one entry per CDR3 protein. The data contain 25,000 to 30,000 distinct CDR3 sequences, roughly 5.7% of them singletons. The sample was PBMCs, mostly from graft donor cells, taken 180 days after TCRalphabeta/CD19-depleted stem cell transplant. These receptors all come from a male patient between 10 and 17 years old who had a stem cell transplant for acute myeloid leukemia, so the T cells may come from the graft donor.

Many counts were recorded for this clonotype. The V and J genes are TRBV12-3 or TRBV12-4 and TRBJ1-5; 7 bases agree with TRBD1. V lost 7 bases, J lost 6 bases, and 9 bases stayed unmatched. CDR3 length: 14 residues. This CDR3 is CASTSGTDSQPQHF. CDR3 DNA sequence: TGTGCCAGCACCTCCGGGACAGACAGTCAGCCCCAGCATTTT.

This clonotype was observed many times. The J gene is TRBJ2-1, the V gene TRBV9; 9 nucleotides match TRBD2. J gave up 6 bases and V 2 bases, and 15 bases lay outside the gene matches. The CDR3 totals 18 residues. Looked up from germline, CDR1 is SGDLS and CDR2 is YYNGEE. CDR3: CASSVHSSGITPGNEQFF. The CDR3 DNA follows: TGTGCCAGCAGCGTCCATTCTAGCGGGATCACCCCGGGCAATGAGCAGTTCTTC.

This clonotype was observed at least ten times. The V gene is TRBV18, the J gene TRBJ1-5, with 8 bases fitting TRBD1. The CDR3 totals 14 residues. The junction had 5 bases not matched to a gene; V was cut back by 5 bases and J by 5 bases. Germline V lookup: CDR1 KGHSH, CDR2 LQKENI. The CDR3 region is CASSTVQGDQPQHF. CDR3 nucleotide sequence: TGTGCCAGCTCAACCGTACAGGGGGATCAGCCCCAGCATTTT.

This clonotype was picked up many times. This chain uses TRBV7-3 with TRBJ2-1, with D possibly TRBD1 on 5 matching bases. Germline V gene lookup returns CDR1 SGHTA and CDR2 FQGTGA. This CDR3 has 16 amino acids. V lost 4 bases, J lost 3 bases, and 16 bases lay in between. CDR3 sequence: CASSSAPVQGYNEQFF. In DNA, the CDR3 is TGTGCCAGCAGCTCTGCCCCGGTGCAGGGCTACAATGAGCAGTTCTTC.

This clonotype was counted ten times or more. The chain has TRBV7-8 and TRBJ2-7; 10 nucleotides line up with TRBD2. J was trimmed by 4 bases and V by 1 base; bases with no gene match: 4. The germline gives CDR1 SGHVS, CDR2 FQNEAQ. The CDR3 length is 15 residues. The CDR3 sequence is CASSLVSGRKYEQYF. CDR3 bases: TGTGCCAGCAGCTTAGTTAGCGGGAGGAAATACGAGCAGTACTTC.

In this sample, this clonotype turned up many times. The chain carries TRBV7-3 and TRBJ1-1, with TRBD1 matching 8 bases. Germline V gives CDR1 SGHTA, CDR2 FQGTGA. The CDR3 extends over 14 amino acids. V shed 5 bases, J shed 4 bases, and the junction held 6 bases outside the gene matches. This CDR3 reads CASSAQGASTEAFF. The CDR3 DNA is TGTGCCAGCAGCGCGCAGGGGGCCAGCACTGAAGCTTTCTTT.